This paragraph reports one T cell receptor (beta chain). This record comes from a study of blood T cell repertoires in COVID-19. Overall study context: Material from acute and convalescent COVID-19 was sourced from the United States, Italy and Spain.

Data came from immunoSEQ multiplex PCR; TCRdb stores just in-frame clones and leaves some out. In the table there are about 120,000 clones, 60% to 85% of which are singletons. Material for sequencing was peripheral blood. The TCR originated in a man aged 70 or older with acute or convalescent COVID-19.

CDR3 in amino acids: CASSPPEGSPNIQYF. The CDR3 nucleotides are TGCGCCAGCAGTCCCCCCGAAGGGAGTCCGAACATTCAGTACTTC. This rearrangement joins TRBV5-1 to TRBJ2-4; tentative D call: TRBD2 (5 bases). Trimming shortened V by 5 bases and J by 7 bases, and 19 bases separated the two germline ends. The CDR3 consists of 15 residues. Per germline, CDR1 SGHRS and CDR2 YFSETQ.